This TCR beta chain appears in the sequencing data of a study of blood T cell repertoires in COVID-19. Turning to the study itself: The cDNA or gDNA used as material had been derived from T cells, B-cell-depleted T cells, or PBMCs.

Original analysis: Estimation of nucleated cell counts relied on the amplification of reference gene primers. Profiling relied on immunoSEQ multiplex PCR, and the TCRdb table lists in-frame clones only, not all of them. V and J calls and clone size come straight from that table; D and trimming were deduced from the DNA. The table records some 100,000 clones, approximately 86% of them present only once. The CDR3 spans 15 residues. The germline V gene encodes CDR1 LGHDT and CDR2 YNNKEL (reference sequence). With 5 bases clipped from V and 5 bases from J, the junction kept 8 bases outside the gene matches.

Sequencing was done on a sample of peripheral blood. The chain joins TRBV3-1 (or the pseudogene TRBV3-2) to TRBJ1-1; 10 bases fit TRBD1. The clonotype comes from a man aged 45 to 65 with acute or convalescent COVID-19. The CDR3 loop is CASSNSDRGQTEAFF. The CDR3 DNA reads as TGTGCCAGCAGCAACTCCGACAGGGGGCAAACTGAAGCTTTCTTT.